These 10 T cell receptor beta chains share one sample of origin, sequenced in a study of blood T cell repertoires in COVID-19. Some clones are missing from TCRdb's copy, which holds only in-frame ones; the method was immunoSEQ multiplex PCR. The repertoire holds tens of thousands of clones, with 65% to 80% as singletons. The sequenced sample consisted of peripheral blood. The receptors come from a man in his sixties with acute or convalescent COVID-19.

This clone was observed a single time. The chain carries TRBV3-1 (or the pseudogene TRBV3-2) and TRBJ1-1; D remains unclear. The CDR3 has 14 amino acids. Trimming removed 2 bases at V and 0 bases at J, with 7 bases between. CDR1 and CDR2 (germline): LGHDT, YNNKEL (reference sequence). The CDR3 loop is CASSQQVMNTEAFF. Here the CDR3 DNA reads TGTGCCAGCAGCCAACAGGTCATGAACACTGAAGCTTTCTTT.

This clone was recorded a few times. The genes are TRBV14 and TRBJ2-2, with D unresolved. The germline V gene encodes CDR1 SGHDN and CDR2 FVKESK. V shed 5 bases and J shed 0 bases, with 4 bases lying between them. This CDR3 contains 13 residues. In DNA, the CDR3 is TGTGCCAGCAGCGACTCGAACACCGGGGAGCTGTTTTTT. This translates into CASSDSNTGELFF.

The CDR3 DNA reads TGCGCCAGCAGCTTCAGGACAGGGGACGGCGAGCAGTACTTC. Protein product: CASSFRTGDGEQYF. The chain carries TRBV5-1 and TRBJ2-7; TRBD1 agrees at 9 bases. Germline V lookup: CDR1 SGHRS, CDR2 YFSETQ. This CDR3 has 14 amino acids. V was clipped by 2 bases and J by 6 bases; unmatched bases: 6.

The J gene is TRBJ1-2, the V gene TRBV14; perhaps TRBD1 as D (6 bases). Germline-derived CDR1 and CDR2 are SGHDN and FVKESK. V was cut by 4 bases and J by 6 bases, with 9 bases left in between. The CDR3 totals 12 residues. The CDR3 nucleotides read TGTGCCAGCAGCCCAGGGGCGGATGGCTACACCTTC. Translation: CASSPGADGYTF. Full variable domain (remainder filled in from reference TRBV14 and TRBJ1-2): EAGVTQFPSHSVIEKGQTVTLRCDPISGHDNLYWYRRVMGKEIKFLLHFVKESKQDESGMPNNRFLAERTGGTYSTLKVQPAELEDSGVYFCASSPGADGYTFGSGTRLTVV.

This clone was seen more than once but under ten times. The chain employs TRBV28 and TRBJ1-2; perhaps TRBD1 as D (5 bases). The V end was cut by 3 bases, the J end by 8 bases, with 19 bases between. Germline loops: CDR1 MDHEN, CDR2 SYDVKM. This CDR3 comprises 15 residues. The DNA for the CDR3 is TGTGCCAGCAGTTTTAGGGCAGGGAATACGAGAGGCTACACCTTC. This translates into CASSFRAGNTRGYTF.

The chain couples TRBV9 to TRBJ2-2; TRBD1 is a possible D gene (6 bases). V gave up 7 bases and J gave up 2 bases, with 9 bases separating them. The CDR3 totals 13 residues. CDR1 and CDR2 (germline): SGDLS, YYNGEE. The CDR3 here is CASSDRNTGELFF. The CDR3 DNA sequence: TGTGCCAGCTCGGACAGAAACACCGGGGAGCTGTTTTTT. The complete variable domain, with remaining parts taken from reference TRBV9 and TRBJ2-2, reads DSGVTQTPKHLITATGQRVTLRCSPRSGDLSVYWYQQSLDQGLQFLIQYYNGEERAKGNILERFSAQQFPDLHSELNLSSLELGDSALYFCASSDRNTGELFFGEGSRLTVL.

The rearrangement uses TRBV5-4 and TRBJ1-4, with a tentative D call TRBD1 (5 bases). Germline V gene sequence: CDR1 SGHNT, CDR2 YYREEE (reference sequence). Trimming took 0 bases from V and 0 from J, leaving 6 bases between them. The CDR3 runs to 15 residues. CDR3: CASSLGGTTNEKLFF. In DNA, the CDR3 is TGTGCCAGCAGCTTGGGGGGCACAACTAATGAAAAACTGTTTTTT.

V gene TRBV19 combines with J gene TRBJ2-5; 8 positions match TRBD2. Looked up from germline, CDR1 is LNHDA and CDR2 is SQIVND (reference sequence). This CDR3 comprises 15 residues. J gave up 4 bases and V 5 bases, and 9 bases lay outside the gene matches. CDR3: CASSSSAGEAETQYF. In DNA form, the CDR3 reads TGTGCCAGTAGTTCCTCAGCGGGAGAGGCAGAGACCCAGTACTTC. The full variable domain, rest sourced from reference TRBV19 and TRBJ2-5, is DGGITQSPKYLFRKEGQNVTLSCEQNLNHDAMYWYRQDPGQGLRLIYYSQIVNDFQKGDIAEGYSVSREKKESFPLTVTSAQKNPTAFYLCASSSSAGEAETQYFGPGTRLLVL.

The V call is TRBV6-1, the J call TRBJ2-7, with a tentative D call TRBD1 (5 bases). V lost 2 bases to trimming and J lost 7 bases, with 15 bases between them. In germline, CDR1 is MNHNS, CDR2 SASEGT. CDR3 length equals 14 residues. The CDR3 sequence: CASSEMWQGREQYF. In DNA, the CDR3 is TGTGCCAGCAGTGAAATGTGGCAGGGCAGGGAGCAGTACTTC.

The CDR3 DNA follows: TGCGCCAGCAGCTTGGCGGCGACAGGGGGCGGCGAGCAGTACTTC. Its translation: CASSLAATGGGEQYF. The rearrangement links TRBV5-1 to TRBJ2-7; 10 bases align to TRBD1. CDR3 size: 15 residues. The V gene end was trimmed by 0 bases and the J gene end by 6 bases; junction bases not matched to a gene: 6. CDR1 and CDR2 (germline): SGHRS, YFSETQ.